Listed below are T cell receptor beta chains from one sample, sequenced in a study of long-term antiretroviral therapy in people with HIV. Clones were read by immunoSEQ multiplex PCR, and TCRdb kept only the in-frame ones, dropping some. The data hold 20,000 to 25,000 clones, with roughly three quarters observed a single time. The sequences come from unsorted PBMCs, collected 1.1 years before starting antiretroviral therapy. The receptor set was obtained from a woman aged 40 to 55 with HIV. CDR3s include the opening cysteine and the closing phenylalanine or tryptophan. Fields, in order: J gene, V gene, CDR3 protein.

TRBJ2-1	TRBV29-1	CSVSHGSGAYNEQFF
TRBJ2-5	TRBV5-1	CASSLSPRAQETQYF
TRBJ2-5	TRBV7-9	CASSSGQHGVETQYF
TRBJ2-2	TRBV10-2	CASSESGTITGELFF
TRBJ1-5	TRBV15	CATSRVVESNQPQHF
TRBJ2-3	TRBV19	CASSSGTSVYTDTQYF
TRBJ2-1	TRBV6-5	CASSYTGQWNEQFF
TRBJ1-4	TRBV28	CASSYGQELFF
TRBJ2-3	TRBV5-1	CASSLEGADTQYF
TRBJ1-1	TRBV29-1	CSGRDRDTEAFF
TRBJ1-1	TRBV6-5	CASSYGGGGAFF
TRBJ2-7	TRBV10-2	CASSEFRGSYEQYF
TRBJ2-5	TRBV7-8	CASRFGQGGQETQYF
TRBJ2-2	TRBV18	CASSWTSSTGELFF
TRBJ2-5	TRBV7-9	CASRNTRDTSGETQYF
TRBJ1-1	TRBV4-1	CASRRQGWEMNTEAFF
TRBJ2-1	TRBV29-1	CSAGTGNEQFF
TRBJ2-7	TRBV10-3	CAIKAAPPHEQYF
TRBJ1-1	TRBV2	CASSLPGLKRAFF
TRBJ1-3	TRBV27	CASSLFASGIGNTIYF
TRBJ1-1	TRBV27	CASSLFGDRGRAFF
TRBJ2-7	TRBV25-1	CASSAPGTVTYEQYF
TRBJ2-1	TRBV4-1	CASSHTTSGAYNEQFF
TRBJ2-7	TRBV6-5	CASSLAGSGWYEQYF
TRBJ2-3	TRBV7-9	CASSLAFALGGSTDTQYF
TRBJ1-2	TRBV29-1	CSVGQGDGYTF
TRBJ2-7	TRBV14	CASSPGPHYEQYF